A selection of T cell receptor beta chains follows, all from one sample in a study of CD8 T cells in Susac syndrome. Using its own MiXCR run on the immunoSEQ multiplex PCR reads, TCRdb lists one record per CDR3 protein. The sample consists of about 430,000 distinct CDR3 sequences, more than 70% of them appearing once. Sequenced input: CD8+ T cells from PBMCs. The receptors here all came from a human donor with multiple sclerosis. CDR3s include the opening cysteine and the closing phenylalanine or tryptophan. A D gene is named only where the DNA matches it firmly. Rows may omit the clone size; those that give it use once, few, many or a size class.

>TRBV5-4|TRBJ1-5|.|.
TGTGCCAGCAGCTTATGGGGAATGAATCAGCCCCAGCATTTT
CASSLWGMNQPQHF
>TRBV7-6|TRBJ2-4|.|.
TGTGCCAGCAGCTTAGGTGACAGATCGCTACGTCACATTCAGTACTTC
CASSLGDRSLRHIQYF
>TRBV12-5|TRBJ2-1|.|.
TGTGCTAGTGGTTTTGGACGGGCCCATGGGGAGGAGCAGTTCTTC
CASGFGRAHGEEQFF
>TRBV5-5|TRBJ2-3|.|.
TGTGCCAGCAGCCTATACTTAAGCGGAACCACAGATACGCAGTATTTT
CASSLYLSGTTDTQYF
>TRBV5-1|TRBJ1-1|.|TRBD1
TGCGCCAGCACCAAGACAGGGTCGGGAAACACTGAAGCTTTCTTT
CASTKTGSGNTEAFF
>TRBV4-1|TRBJ1-1|.|.
TGCGCCAGCAGCGCTTACATGGGCACTGAAGCTTTCTTT
CASSAYMGTEAFF
>TRBV5-1|TRBJ1-1|few|.
TGCGCCAGCAGCTTTGACGGCCTTAGAGGCACTGAAGCTTTCTTT
CASSFDGLRGTEAFF
>TRBV12-3/TRBV12-4|TRBJ2-4|.|.
TGTGCCAGCAGTCTGCCGGGCCGGGACAACAAAAACATTCAGTACTTC
CASSLPGRDNKNIQYF
>TRBV29-1|TRBJ2-3|.|TRBD2
TGCAGCGTTGAAGGGGAACTAGCGGGAGGCGATACGCAGTATTTT
CSVEGELAGGDTQYF
>TRBV29-1|TRBJ1-2|.|.
TGCAGCGTTGAAGATCTCTTGGGGAGTTCTGGGTCGGACCTGGTCTATGGCTACACCTTC
CSVEDLLGSSGSDLVYGYTF
>TRBV27|TRBJ2-7|.|.
TGTGCCAGCAGTTTTGGTGGTAGAGCCTACGAGCAGTACTTC
CASSFGGRAYEQYF
>TRBV7-6|TRBJ2-3|.|TRBD2
TGTGCCAGCAGCGAGCTCGGGGCGGGAGGGCCCGATACGCAGTATTTT
CASSELGAGGPDTQYF
>TRBV5-6|TRBJ2-1|.|TRBD2
TGTGCCAGCAGCATCGCCGGGACTAGCAAACAAAACAATGAGCAGTTCTTC
CASSIAGTSKQNNEQFF
>TRBV4-1|TRBJ2-7|.|TRBD2
TGCGCCAGCAGCTTGCTAGCGGGATTGAACTACGAGCAGTACTTC
CASSLLAGLNYEQYF
>TRBV28|TRBJ2-7|.|.
TGTGCCAGCAGTAGCTTTTTCCGGGACTACGAGCAGTACTTC
CASSSFFRDYEQYF
>TRBV30|TRBJ1-5|.|TRBD1
TGTGCCTGGAGTGCAAGGACAGGGGGCTTTCAGCCCCAGCATTTT
CAWSARTGGFQPQHF
>TRBV20-1|TRBJ1-1|.|TRBD1
TGCAGTGCTACCTATCAGGGGGCTGGCACTGAAGCTTTCTTT
CSATYQGAGTEAFF
>TRBV19|TRBJ2-3|.|TRBD2
TGTGCCAGTAGTATAGATCCAGCGGGGGTCACAGATACGCAGTATTTT
CASSIDPAGVTDTQYF
>TRBV29-1|TRBJ2-4|.|TRBD1
TGCAGCGTGCAGGGGGCTGGAGCCAAAAACATTCAGTACTTC
CSVQGAGAKNIQYF
>TRBV27|TRBJ2-2|.|TRBD1
TGTGCCAGCAGTACCCCGGGACAGTACACCGGGGAGCTGTTTTTT
CASSTPGQYTGELFF
>TRBV5-5|TRBJ2-1|.|.
TGTGCCAGCAGCTTGGCACTAGAGCAGTTCTTC
CASSLALEQFF
>TRBV19|TRBJ1-2|.|TRBD1
TGTGCCAGTAGGCGTGGGACAGAGGATGGCTACACCTTC
CASRRGTEDGYTF
>TRBV19|TRBJ2-7|.|.
TGTGCCAGTAGTATATCCGGGGGCGACGAGCAGTACTTC
CASSISGGDEQYF
>TRBV28|TRBJ2-7|.|.
TGTGCCAGCACCCTCCCCGGGGATTCCTACGAGCAGTACTTC
CASTLPGDSYEQYF
>TRBV13|TRBJ2-3|.|TRBD2
TGTGCCAGCAGCCAACTAGCGGGGGGGCAAGATACGCAGTATTTT
CASSQLAGGQDTQYF